This TCR beta chain was sequenced in a study of T cell changes during pregnancy in multiple sclerosis. The CDR3 is made up of 16 amino acids. Germline V lookup: CDR1 SGHNT, CDR2 YYREEE (reference sequence). The V and J ends lost 3 bases and 2 bases, in that order; junction bases with no gene match: 6. Assay: immunoSEQ multiplex PCR; the TCRdb copy retains only in-frame clones and omits some. The sample consists of roughly 99,000 clones, 80% to 95% of them appearing once. The chain is built from TRBV5-4 and TRBJ2-3; 10 bases fit TRBD2. The clonotype comes from a female donor in good health, enrolled as a control in a pregnancy study. Source: peripheral blood, taken in the third trimester of pregnancy. Here the CDR3 DNA reads TGTGCCAGCAGCTCCGGGACTAGCGCCTACACAGATACGCAGTATTTT. Translated, it gives CASSSGTSAYTDTQYF.